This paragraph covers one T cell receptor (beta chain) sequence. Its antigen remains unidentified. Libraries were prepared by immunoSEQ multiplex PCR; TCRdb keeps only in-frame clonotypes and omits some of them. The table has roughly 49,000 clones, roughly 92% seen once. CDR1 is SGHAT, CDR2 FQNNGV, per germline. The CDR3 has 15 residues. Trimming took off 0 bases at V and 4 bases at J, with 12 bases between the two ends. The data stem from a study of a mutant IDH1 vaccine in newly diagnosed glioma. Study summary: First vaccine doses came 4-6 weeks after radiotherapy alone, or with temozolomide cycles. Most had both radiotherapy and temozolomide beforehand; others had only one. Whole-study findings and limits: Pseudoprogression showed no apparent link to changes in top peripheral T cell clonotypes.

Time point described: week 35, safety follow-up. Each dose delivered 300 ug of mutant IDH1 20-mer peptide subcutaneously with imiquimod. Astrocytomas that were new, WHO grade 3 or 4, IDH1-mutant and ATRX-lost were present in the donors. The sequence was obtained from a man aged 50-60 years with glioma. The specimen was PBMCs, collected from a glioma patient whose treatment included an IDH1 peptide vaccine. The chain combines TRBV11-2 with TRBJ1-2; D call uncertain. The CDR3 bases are TGTGCCAGCAGCTTAGATCTTACAGTTTCCTATGGCTACACCTTC. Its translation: CASSLDLTVSYGYTF.